Each of the 13 T cell receptor beta chains below was sequenced from the same sample in a study of OX40 agonist ivuxolimab in advanced cancers. Clones were sequenced by immunoSEQ multiplex PCR, and TCRdb holds only the in-frame ones, with some missing. The repertoire has more than 45,000 clones, around nine tenths of them found once; the top ten carry roughly 1.5%. The sample in question was CD4+ or CD8+ T cells sorted from blood, obtained in a trial of the OX40 agonist ivuxolimab. All receptors come from an adult with an advanced solid tumor such as melanoma, head and neck, liver or kidney cancer.

The genes are TRBV11-2 and TRBJ2-5, with 13 nucleotides matching TRBD2. J gave up 5 bases and V 1 base, and 7 bases lay outside the gene matches. Germline V gene data show CDR1 as SGHAT and CDR2 as FQNNGV. This CDR3 comprises 17 residues. DNA of the CDR3: TGTGCCAGCAGCTTAGTACTAGCGGGAGGGCCAGGGGAGACCCAGTACTTC. This gives the protein CASSLVLAGGPGETQYF.

The chain couples TRBV21-1 to TRBJ1-2; the table's D call TRBD1 went unverified against the DNA. TRBV21-1 is designated a pseudogene. The CDR3 extends over 12 amino acids. CDR3: CVEPQGNIGYTF. The CDR3 DNA reads TGTGTCGAGCCACAGGGGAACATTGGCTACACCTTC.

V gene TRBV2 combines with J gene TRBJ2-1; D is ambiguous. CDR3 length equals 13 residues. CDR1 and CDR2 (germline): SNHLY, FYNNEI. V was pared by 4 bases and J by 7 bases, with 11 bases between. CDR3 sequence (DNA): TGTGCCAGCAGTGCTTATGAGACTAATGAGCAGTTCTTC. Translation: CASSAYETNEQFF.

The rearrangement uses TRBV27 and TRBJ2-1, with 8 positions matching TRBD1. CDR3 length: 16 amino acids. With 7 bases clipped from V and 6 bases from J, the junction kept 14 bases outside the gene matches. Looked up from germline, CDR1 is MNHEY and CDR2 is SMNVEV (reference sequence). This chain's CDR3 is CASNSRGGRGPNEQFF. CDR3 DNA: TGTGCCAGCAACTCACGAGGGGGCAGGGGGCCCAATGAGCAGTTCTTC.

The chain combines TRBV28 with TRBJ1-5; the D is unclear. The V end lost 6 bases, the J end lost 2 bases, and 14 bases lay between the germline ends. The germline V gene encodes CDR1 MDHEN and CDR2 SYDVKM. CDR3 length equals 15 residues. CDR3 sequence (DNA): TGTGCCAGCAGGGCGCCCATAGCGGGCAATCAGCCCCAGCATTTT. It encodes CASRAPIAGNQPQHF.

This sequence joins TRBV10-2 and TRBJ2-7; TRBD2 matches at 9 bases. The CDR3 contains 13 residues. The trim removed 8 bases at V and 2 bases at J, leaving 4 bases unmatched. Looked up from germline, CDR1 is WSHSY and CDR2 is SAAADI. For the CDR3, the DNA is TGCGCCAGCCGGACTAGCGCCGCCTACGAGCAGTACTTC. It is translated as CASRTSAAYEQYF.

This clone occurred a few times. This rearrangement joins TRBV6-5 to TRBJ1-2; 7 bases line up with TRBD1. This CDR3 region has 14 residues. The J segment lost 6 bases and the V segment lost 6 bases, leaving 10 bases of the junction unmatched. CDR1 is MNHEY and CDR2 is SVGAGI in the germline V gene. The CDR3 DNA follows: TGTGCCAGCAGAGAAATGGGGGGACAGCATGGCTACACCTTC. Protein: CASREMGGQHGYTF.

The rearrangement uses TRBV28 and TRBJ2-5; possible D gene TRBD2, 5 bases. Trimming shortened V by 2 bases and J by 1 base, and 11 bases separated the two germline ends. This CDR3 region has 15 residues. Looked up from germline, CDR1 is MDHEN and CDR2 is SYDVKM. CDR3 nucleotides: TGTGCCAGCAGTTTAGGAGGACGACTCCAAGAGACCCAGTACTTC. As protein: CASSLGGRLQETQYF.

The chain has TRBV11-2 and TRBJ2-3; 9 nucleotides match TRBD1. Germline trimming cut 2 bases from V and 3 bases from J; bases unmatched to any gene: 6. CDR3 length: 16 residues. Germline assignment: CDR1 SGHAT and CDR2 FQNNGV. CDR3: CASSLIGTGWTDTQYF. DNA of the CDR3: TGTGCCAGCAGCTTAATCGGGACAGGGTGGACAGATACGCAGTATTTT.

V gene TRBV6-5 combines with J gene TRBJ1-2; TRBD1 is a possible D gene (5 bases). This CDR3 is built from 13 residues. The germline gives CDR1 MNHEY, CDR2 SVGAGI. The germline V and J ends were trimmed by 5 bases and 5 bases, with 12 bases remaining between them. The CDR3 sequence is CASSTGTEYGYTF. As DNA, the CDR3 is TGTGCCAGCAGTACCGGGACCGAGTATGGCTACACCTTC.

J is TRBJ2-5 and V is TRBV11-2; D ambiguous. The last part of the DNA fits TRBJ2-7 better; the J call may be wrong. The CDR3 length is 12 residues. CDR1 and CDR2 (germline): SGHAT, FQNNGV. As DNA, the CDR3 is TGTGCCAGCAGCTTAGAAATAGGCGAGCAGTACTTC. Translating gives CASSLEIGEQYF.

The rearrangement joins TRBV7-8 to TRBJ2-1; TRBD1 matches at 9 bases. The CDR3 has 16 amino acids. CDR1 and CDR2 from the germline V gene are SGHVS and FQNEAQ. J lost 5 bases, V lost 5 bases, and 10 bases had no gene match. In DNA form, the CDR3 reads TGTGCCAGCAGCCCGCCACAGGGGGCAGGTAACAATGAGCAGTTCTTC. Translating gives CASSPPQGAGNNEQFF.

This chain joins TRBV27 and TRBJ1-1, with unresolved D. The CDR3 is 14 residues long. Trimming pared 5 bases from V and 1 base from J, leaving 11 bases between. In germline, CDR1 is MNHEY, CDR2 SMNVEV (reference sequence). DNA for the CDR3: TGTGCCAGCAGTCCGTCGACTGAGAACACTGAAGCTTTCTTT. It translates to CASSPSTENTEAFF.